The 5 T cell receptor beta chains in this list originate from one sample, sequenced in a study of shared clonotypes between healthy human individuals. CD45RO-negative CD8 cells positively selected for CCR7 made up the naive population, which excluded terminally differentiated effector memory CD45RA+ cells. Clones were read by immunoSEQ multiplex PCR, and TCRdb kept only the in-frame ones, dropping some. The sample lists 550,000 to 750,000 clones, nearly 97% occurring once. Sequencing was done on a sample of naive CD8+ T cells sorted from blood. These receptors all come from a woman in her twenties or thirties in good health.

This chain connects TRBV27 to TRBJ2-6; D is ambiguous. CDR3 length equals 15 residues. Germline-derived CDR1 and CDR2 are MNHEY and SMNVEV (reference sequence). V gave up 3 bases and J gave up 2 bases, with 8 bases separating them. The DNA of the CDR3 is TGTGCCAGCAGTTTTAGCCCGCCTGGGGCCAACGTCCTGACTTTC. It yields the protein CASSFSPPGANVLTF.

This clone was counted once. The chain joins TRBV27 to TRBJ2-7, with D maybe TRBD2 (5 bases). The ends were cut back, 5 bases at V and 7 bases at J, with 21 bases in the middle. This CDR3 has 15 amino acids. The germline gives CDR1 MNHEY, CDR2 SMNVEV (reference sequence). The CDR3 protein is CASSPDSPRLSEQYF. Written as DNA, the CDR3 is TGTGCCAGCAGTCCGGACTCCCCTCGGTTGAGTGAGCAGTACTTC.

The CDR3 is CASSYSSGSGQPQHF. The CDR3, as DNA: TGTGCCAGCAGTTACTCGTCAGGGAGTGGTCAGCCCCAGCATTTT. The chain recombines TRBV6-5 with TRBJ1-5; tentative D call: TRBD1 (5 bases). Germline V gene lookup returns CDR1 MNHEY and CDR2 SVGAGI. With 0 bases removed from V and 6 bases from J, the gap between germline ends came to 12 bases. The CDR3 runs 15 residues.

There are a few counts of this clone. The chain employs TRBV19 and TRBJ2-2; D is perhaps TRBD2 (6 bases). Germline CDR1 is LNHDA and CDR2 is SQIVND (reference sequence). CDR3 length: 14 residues. Deletions cut 4 bases from V and 4 bases from J, with 10 bases between. The CDR3 loop is CASSSGVGTGELFF. CDR3 sequence (DNA): TGTGCCAGTAGTAGCGGGGTGGGCACCGGGGAGCTGTTTTTT.

The CDR3 coding sequence is TGTGCCAGTAGTCTTCTAGCGGGAGTTTACGAGCAGTACTTC. It is translated as CASSLLAGVYEQYF. The V call is TRBV19, the J call TRBJ2-5; the match to TRBD2 covers 10 bases. Matching the DNA end better, TRBJ2-7 makes the J call doubtful. This CDR3 region has 14 residues. Germline V lookup: CDR1 LNHDA, CDR2 SQIVND (reference sequence).